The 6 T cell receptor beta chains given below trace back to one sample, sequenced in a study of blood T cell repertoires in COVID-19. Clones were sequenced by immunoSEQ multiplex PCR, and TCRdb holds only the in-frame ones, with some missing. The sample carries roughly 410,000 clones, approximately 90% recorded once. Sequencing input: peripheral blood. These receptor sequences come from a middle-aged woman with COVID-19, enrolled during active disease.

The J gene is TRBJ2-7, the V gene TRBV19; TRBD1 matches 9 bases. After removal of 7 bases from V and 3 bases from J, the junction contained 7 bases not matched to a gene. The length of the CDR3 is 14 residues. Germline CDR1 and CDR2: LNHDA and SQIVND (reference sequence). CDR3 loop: CASNDPGQGYEQYF. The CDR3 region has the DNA TGTGCCAGTAATGACCCGGGACAGGGCTACGAGCAGTACTTC.

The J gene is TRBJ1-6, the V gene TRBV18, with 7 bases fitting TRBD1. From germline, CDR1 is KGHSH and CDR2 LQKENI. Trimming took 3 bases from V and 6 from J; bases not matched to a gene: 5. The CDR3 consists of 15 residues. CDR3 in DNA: TGTGCCAGCTCACCTGGAGGGGGCTTTAATTCACCCCTCCACTTT. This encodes CASSPGGGFNSPLHF.

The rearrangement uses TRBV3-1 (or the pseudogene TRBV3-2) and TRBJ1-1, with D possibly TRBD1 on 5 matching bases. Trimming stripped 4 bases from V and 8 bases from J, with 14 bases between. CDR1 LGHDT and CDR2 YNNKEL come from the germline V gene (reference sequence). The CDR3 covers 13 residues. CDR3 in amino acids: CASSLDGALEAFF. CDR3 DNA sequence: TGTGCCAGCAGCCTCGATGGGGCTTTGGAAGCTTTCTTT.

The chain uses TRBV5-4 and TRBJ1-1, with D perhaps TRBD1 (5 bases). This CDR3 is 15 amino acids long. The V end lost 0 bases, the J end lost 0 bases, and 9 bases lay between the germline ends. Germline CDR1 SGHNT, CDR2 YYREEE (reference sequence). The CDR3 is CASSLGGVMNTEAFF. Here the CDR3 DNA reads TGTGCCAGCAGCTTGGGGGGGGTTATGAACACTGAAGCTTTCTTT.

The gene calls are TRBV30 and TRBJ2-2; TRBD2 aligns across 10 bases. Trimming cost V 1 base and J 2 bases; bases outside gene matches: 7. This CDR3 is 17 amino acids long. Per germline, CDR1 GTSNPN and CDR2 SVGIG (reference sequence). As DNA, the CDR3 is TGTGCCTGGAGTGACGCCCTACTAGCGGGAAACACCGGGGAGCTGTTTTTT. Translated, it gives CAWSDALLAGNTGELFF.

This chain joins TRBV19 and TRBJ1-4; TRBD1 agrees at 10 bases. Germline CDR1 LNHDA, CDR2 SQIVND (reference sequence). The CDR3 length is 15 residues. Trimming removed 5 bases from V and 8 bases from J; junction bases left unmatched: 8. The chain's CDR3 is CASSLRDRGKEKLFF. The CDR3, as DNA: TGTGCCAGTAGTCTCCGGGACAGGGGAAAAGAAAAACTGTTTTTT.